This TCR beta chain was retrieved from a study of blood T cell repertoires in COVID-19. A word on this clone: Other DNA sequences in this sample translate to the same CDR3.

The J segment lost 6 bases and the V segment lost 1 base, leaving 2 bases of the junction unmatched. This CDR3 spans 15 amino acids. The germline CDR1 and CDR2 sequences are SGHTA and FQGNSA. As handled by the study authors: Reference gene primer amplification in the assay estimated nucleated cell counts. Profiling relied on immunoSEQ multiplex PCR, and the TCRdb table lists in-frame clones only, not all of them. V, J and clone size are taken as reported in that table, and D and trimming were inferred from the DNA itself. The table lists about 300,000 clones, about 89% of them singletons. This chain connects TRBV7-2 to TRBJ1-6; 8 bases map to TRBD1. The source of this sequence is a man in his 60s who had recovered from COVID-19. The sequenced sample was PBMCs or T cells enriched from blood (not recorded which). This CDR3 is CASSLGTGTNSPLHF. DNA of the CDR3: TGTGCCAGCAGCTTAGGGACAGGGACTAATTCACCCCTCCACTTT.